The rows below give T cell receptor beta chains drawn from one sample of a study of shared clonotypes between healthy human individuals. Profiling relied on immunoSEQ multiplex PCR, and the TCRdb table lists in-frame clones only, not all of them. The table records fewer than 850,000 clones, about two thirds of them present only once. Sequencing was performed on memory CD4+ T cells sorted from blood. The receptor source for this set is a woman in her twenties or thirties in good health. CDR3s include the opening cysteine and the closing phenylalanine or tryptophan. D genes are given only for firm matches. The size of a clone is reported for some rows only, either as once, few or many, or as a class for expanded clones.

clone_size	d_call	j_call	v_call	cdr3_nt	cdr3_aa
NA	TRBD2	TRBJ2-7	TRBV6-1	TGTGCCAGCAGCTATAGCGGGGTTGAAACCTACGAGCAGTACTTC	CASSYSGVETYEQYF
once	TRBD2	TRBJ2-7	TRBV2	TGTGCCAGCAGTGCTAGCGGGATGGGCGAGCAGTACTTC	CASSASGMGEQYF
many	NA	TRBJ2-1	TRBV5-6	TGTGCCAGCAGCCGCCTCCCAGGGGTCAATGAGCAGTTCTTC	CASSRLPGVNEQFF
many	TRBD1	TRBJ2-2	TRBV9	TGTGCCACCGAGAGGGGGCCCTCCACCGGGGAGCTGTTTTTT	CATERGPSTGELFF
NA	TRBD1	TRBJ2-6	TRBV10-2	TGTGCCAGCGTATCCAGGGGGCCTGGGGCCAACGTCCTGACTTTC	CASVSRGPGANVLTF
NA	TRBD2	TRBJ2-7	TRBV29-1	TGCGCGGGGGGTGACCCTTACGAGCAGTACTTC	CAGGDPYEQYF
NA	NA	TRBJ2-3	TRBV2	TGTGCCAGCAGAGAGGACAGTAGCACAGATACGCAGTATTTT	CASREDSSTDTQYF
NA	TRBD1	TRBJ1-2	TRBV6-1	TGTGCCAGCAGCCACCAACCGGGACAGGGATTTTACACCTTC	CASSHQPGQGFYTF
NA	NA	TRBJ1-2	TRBV6-6	TGTGCCAGCAGCCTGGTACAGAGAGGCTACACCTTC	CASSLVQRGYTF
few	TRBD1	TRBJ2-7	TRBV18	TGTGCCAGCTCACCATCAATGGGACAGCAGAACTACGAGCAGTACTTC	CASSPSMGQQNYEQYF
NA	TRBD2	TRBJ2-3	TRBV19	TGTGCCAGTAGTGGCGGGAGAGGCACAGATACGCAGTATTTT	CASSGGRGTDTQYF
NA	NA	TRBJ2-7	TRBV11-3	TGTGCCAGCAGCTTAGGTGAGGGGGACGAGCAGTACTTC	CASSLGEGDEQYF
NA	TRBD1	TRBJ1-2	TRBV14	TGTGCCAGCAGCTTGGACAGGAGGGGTAACTATGGCTACACCTTC	CASSLDRRGNYGYTF
few	NA	TRBJ2-5	TRBV25-1	TGTGCCAGCAGTGAAGCGGGGGCGGGCCAAGAGACCCAGTACTTC	CASSEAGAGQETQYF
NA	TRBD2	TRBJ2-3	TRBV6-4	TGTGCCAGCAGGGCCTCTAGCGGGAGTGGTTATACGCAGTATTTT	CASRASSGSGYTQYF
NA	NA	TRBJ2-5	TRBV5-1	TGCGCCAGCAGCTTGGACAGGGCCCAAGAGACCCAGTACTTC	CASSLDRAQETQYF
NA	NA	TRBJ2-5	TRBV5-1	TGCGCCAGCTCCCCCCGGAACTCTATTTTCCAAGAGACCCAGTACTTC	CASSPRNSIFQETQYF
NA	TRBD2	TRBJ2-7	TRBV5-4	TGTGCCAGCAGCCCGGGACTAGCGGGAGTGGGGTACGAGCAGTACTTC	CASSPGLAGVGYEQYF
once	NA	TRBJ1-5	TRBV27	TGTGCCAGCAGTTTTCGGGGCCAGCCCCAGCATTTT	CASSFRGQPQHF
NA	NA	TRBJ1-5	TRBV6-1	TGTGCCAGCAGTGAAGAGCGGCGAGGGAGTCGGAATCAGCCCCAGCATTTT	CASSEERRGSRNQPQHF
NA	TRBD2	TRBJ2-1	TRBV11-2	TGTGCCAGCAGCTTAGCTAGCGGGAGGGTCAATGAGCAGTTCTTC	CASSLASGRVNEQFF
NA	NA	TRBJ1-1	TRBV4-2	TGTGCCAGCAGGGGCGAGTCCCCCACTGAAGCTTTCTTT	CASRGESPTEAFF
NA	NA	TRBJ1-1	TRBV7-2	TGTGCCAGCAGCACGCGAAAACGGACTGAAGCTTTCTTT	CASSTRKRTEAFF
few	TRBD1	TRBJ2-1	TRBV19	TGTGCCAGTAGTACTAGACAGGGCCACAATGAGCAGTTCTTC	CASSTRQGHNEQFF
few	NA	TRBJ1-3	TRBV11-2	TGTGCCAGCAGCTTAGATCTAAGAAACACCATATATTTT	CASSLDLRNTIYF
NA	TRBD1	TRBJ1-4	TRBV5-4	TGTGCCAGCAGCTTCTGGACAGGCCGGAATGAAAAACTGTTTTTT	CASSFWTGRNEKLFF
NA	NA	TRBJ2-3	TRBV21-1	TGTGCCAGCAGCAAAGTACGAGGGGATACGCAGTATTTT	CASSKVRGDTQYF
NA	NA	TRBJ2-3	TRBV4-2	TGTGCCAGCAGCCAACGTGCTAGCACAGATACGCAGTATTTT	CASSQRASTDTQYF
NA	NA	TRBJ1-5	TRBV2	TGTGCCAGCAGTGTAGGGGGGGCGCGAAGCAATCAGCCCCAGCATTTT	CASSVGGARSNQPQHF
NA	NA	TRBJ2-5	TRBV2	TGTGCCAGCAGTGGAGCGAGGGAGACCCAGTACTTC	CASSGARETQYF
NA	TRBD1	TRBJ1-3	TRBV18	TGTGCCAGCTCACCTAGGTCGGGACAGAGCTCTGGAAACACCATATATTTT	CASSPRSGQSSGNTIYF
NA	TRBD2	TRBJ2-5	TRBV29-1	TGCAGCGTTGAAGAGACGGCGGGAGGGCCACTGGAGACCCAGTACTTC	CSVEETAGGPLETQYF
NA	NA	TRBJ1-1	TRBV7-2	TGTGCCAGCAGCTTAACAGGGATGAACACTGAAGCTTTCTTT	CASSLTGMNTEAFF
NA	TRBD2	TRBJ2-4	TRBV19	TGTGCCAGTAGTAAAACTAGCGGGAGATCTAGGGGAAACATTCAGTACTTC	CASSKTSGRSRGNIQYF
NA	TRBD1	TRBJ2-3	TRBV5-1	TGCGCCAGCAGCGGGACAGCGTCTAGCACAGATACGCAGTATTTT	CASSGTASSTDTQYF
NA	TRBD1	TRBJ1-5	TRBV28	TGTGCCAGCAGGCAACAGGGGGTGGAAAGGGCCCAGCATTTT	CASRQQGVERAQHF
NA	NA	TRBJ2-5	TRBV18	TGTGCCAGCTCACCAGTACAAGAGACCCAGTACTTC	CASSPVQETQYF